This TCR beta chain was obtained from a study of cytotoxic CD8 clonotypes in ibrutinib-treated CLL (dated by TCRdb to 2020 to 2023). Some background on the complete study: The cohort was composed of 10 to 11 relapsed/refractory and approximately 14 treatment-naive patients; IGHV unmutated status was identified in 17 patients. On average, each sample had 255,043 productive templates and approximately 85,000 productive rearrangements. Every remission and progressive disease sample was obtained while ibrutinib was still being received by the patients. Of the 80 to 95 participants in the trial, 20 to 30 had longitudinal samples available. Partial responses were observed in around 25 patients and complete responses in 2; after a median follow-up of roughly 62 months, remission was maintained in 14 patients and progression was observed in approximately 12. Cryopreserved peripheral blood mononuclear cells were collected at three points: before therapy, at response, and at either sustained remission or disease progression. Response samples were obtained after a median of approximately twelve months of treatment, with a range of roughly 6 to 40 months. General findings and caveats noted by the study authors: Baseline clonality was found to be higher than that of age-matched healthy donors and was strongly correlated with circulating CD8+ T-cell counts. Clonality increased at ibrutinib response, stayed stable in sustained remission, and fell back toward baseline at progression. Public clonotypes were rare and either shrank or stayed stable during treatment, and the rise in clonality at ibrutinib response reflected expansion of private clonotypes. Sampling times were not matched between patients in sustained remission and patients whose disease was progressing, and lymph node repertoires were not examined.

Taken with the paper, the label for time point translates to: roughly 2 years on ibrutinib. For TCR beta library preparation, around 2 micrograms of genomic DNA were isolated from cryopreserved PBMCs. Longitudinal blood samples from CLL patients on ibrutinib monotherapy underwent high-throughput TCR beta sequencing. The patients took part in an open-label, single-center phase 2 trial of ibrutinib monotherapy. This clone was seen a handful of times. Its specific antigen is unknown. Per-base qualities were not stored, and no clone one base away is much larger. Including cysteine and phenylalanine, the CDR3 has 15 amino acids. Only the CDR3 region is kept as DNA, spanning 45 bases read in frame from base 1. Relative to germline, V is missing 7 bases and J is missing 1 base, with 8 bases of the junction outside any gene match. The germline V gene specifies ENHRY as CDR1 and SYGVKD as CDR2. The goal of deep resolution MiSeq sequencing was a depth between 1 in 1 million and 1 in 200,000 T cells, and coverage averaged 10x per clonotype. The immunoSEQ hsTCRB Kit was used to generate TCR beta libraries. Per the original workflow: The data were analyzed with ImmunoSEQ Analyzer and ImmunoSEQ Data Assistant, and V, D and J gene assignments followed IMGT definitions. Clonality was computed as one minus normalized Shannon entropy of productive rearrangement frequencies, ranging from 0 to 1. Only overrepresented clonotypes making up at least 0.05% of the repertoire of each patient were included in the public clonotype analysis. Approximately 13 age-matched healthy donor repertoires from immuneACCESS served as clonality controls. This is the immuneACCESS table as TCRdb keeps it, with only in-frame sequences that have V and J called. A part of the clones is gone; compared with another copy, unresolved V genes explain less than half, and the rest is unexplained. That table supplies the V and J calls and clone size; D and trimming were determined from the DNA. Present in this sample are more than 200,000 clones, roughly 70% of which were seen just once. Less than 20% of the sample is taken by the ten largest.

Sequenced material: PBMCs, taken after 24 months of ibrutinib treatment. Recombination linked TRBV10-3 to TRBJ1-2; 8 middle bases align to TRBD1. The source is a human donor with chronic lymphocytic leukemia. Read as DNA, the sequence is TGTGCCATCAACCTGGACAGGGAGAGTAACTATGGCTACACCTTC. Its coded protein is CAINLDRESNYGYTF.